These 14 T cell receptor beta chains were all obtained from the same sample, sequenced in a study of memory CD4+ T cells and cytomegalovirus serostatus. The sort gate was single viable CD3+CD4+CD8-CD45RO+ cells for memory CD4+ T cells. The table came from immunoSEQ multiplex PCR; TCRdb's copy has only in-frame clones and leaves some out. The table includes about 31,000 clones, approximately 72% detected once. The sample comprised memory CD4+ T cells from blood. These receptor sequences come from an adult in good health and CMV-seronegative. Some clones in this sample may be carry-over from other donors' samples.

In this sample, this clone turned up once. The chain couples TRBV28 to TRBJ2-7, with 7 bases fitting TRBD1. The CDR3 has 14 amino acids. The ends lost 6 bases at V and 2 bases at J; junction bases unmatched: 7. The germline CDR1 and CDR2 sequences are MDHEN and SYDVKM. The CDR3 nucleotides are TGTGCCAGCAGCCAGACAGGGATCCCCTACGAGCAGTACTTC. The encoded protein is CASSQTGIPYEQYF.

With respect to this clone: This specimen includes other DNA sequences encoding the same CDR3. The chain links TRBV19 to TRBJ1-1; D gene unclear. Germline V CDR1 and CDR2: LNHDA, SQIVND (reference sequence). V lost 2 bases, J lost 0 bases, and 7 bases lay in between. The CDR3 spans 14 residues. CDR3 region: CASSILGLNTEAFF. CDR3 nucleotides: TGTGCCAGTAGTATACTGGGGTTGAACACTGAAGCTTTCTTT.

This chain connects TRBV19 to TRBJ1-2; D gene uncertain. The V end lost 6 bases, the J end lost 0 bases, and 8 bases lay between the germline ends. CDR1 is LNHDA, CDR2 SQIVND, per germline (reference sequence). CDR3 length equals 13 residues. The CDR3 coding sequence is TGTGCCAGTAGCATTCAAACTAACTATGGCTACACCTTC. It specifies CASSIQTNYGYTF.

The genes are TRBV6-6 and TRBJ1-5; possibly TRBD1 for D (6 bases). Trimming removed 7 bases at V and 1 base at J, with 11 bases between. Germline V gene data show CDR1 as MNHNY and CDR2 as SVGAGI (reference sequence). This CDR3 contains 14 residues. In DNA, the CDR3 is TGTGCCAGCACTGTGGGGGCCAGCAATCAGCCCCAGCATTTT. Its translation: CASTVGASNQPQHF.

This chain joins TRBV10-3 and TRBJ2-7; TRBD2 aligns across 9 bases. The CDR3 runs to 13 residues. Per germline, CDR1 ENHRY and CDR2 SYGVKD. The junction had 3 bases not matched to a gene; V was cut back by 5 bases and J by 4 bases. CDR3 DNA sequence: TGTGCCATCAGTCGGACTAGCGCGTACGAGCAGTACTTC. Protein sequence: CAISRTSAYEQYF.

This clone has a handful of counts. The chain links TRBV6-4 to TRBJ1-1, with D perhaps TRBD1 (5 bases). V shed 4 bases and J shed 11 bases, with 11 bases lying between them. CDR3 length: 11 amino acids. From germline, CDR1 is MRHNA and CDR2 SNTAGT. CDR3 in amino acids: CASSGTGGAFF. The CDR3 DNA sequence: TGTGCCAGCAGTGGAACAGGAGGGGCTTTCTTT.

The rearrangement joins TRBV19 to TRBJ1-5; D may be TRBD1 (5 bases). V was pared by 0 bases and J by 3 bases, with 9 bases between. This CDR3 comprises 15 residues. The germline V gene has CDR1 LNHDA and CDR2 SQIVND (reference sequence). The CDR3 nucleotides are TGTGCCAGTAGTATAGAGGGACTCTTCAATCAGCCCCAGCATTTT. Its translation is CASSIEGLFNQPQHF.

The chain is built from TRBV7-8 and TRBJ1-2; D unresolved. Germline V gene sequence: CDR1 SGHVS, CDR2 FQNEAQ. V was clipped by 2 bases and J by 2 bases, with 9 bases between them. CDR3 length: 14 amino acids. The CDR3 loop is CASSLYGGNYGYTF. The DNA for the CDR3 is TGTGCCAGCAGCTTATACGGAGGGAACTATGGCTACACCTTC.

V is TRBV6-4 and J is TRBJ1-4; D remains unclear. The CDR3 consists of 17 residues. Germline CDR1 and CDR2: MRHNA and SNTAGT. V was cut by 2 bases and J by 0 bases, with 13 bases left in between. The CDR3 nucleotides are TGTGCCAGCAGTGACAGACCGCCGATCGCAACTAATGAAAAACTGTTTTTT. This encodes CASSDRPPIATNEKLFF.

This clone was observed a handful of times. V and J are TRBV19 and TRBJ2-5; perhaps D is TRBD1 or TRBD2 (5 bases each). The V end was cut by 5 bases, the J end by 5 bases, with 18 bases between. CDR1 is LNHDA, CDR2 SQIVND, per germline (reference sequence). This CDR3 comprises 15 residues. CDR3 bases: TGTGCCAGTAGTCATGGGGGTTCTCAGGTCGAGACCCAGTACTTC. This sequence encodes CASSHGGSQVETQYF.

This chain links TRBV18 with TRBJ2-5; a weak D match, TRBD1 (5 bases). CDR3 length: 18 residues. Germline V gives CDR1 KGHSH, CDR2 LQKENI. The V end was cut by 3 bases, the J end by 0 bases, with 20 bases between. Here the CDR3 reads CASSPSGQPRSYQETQYF. The CDR3 bases are TGTGCCAGCTCACCTTCAGGGCAGCCGAGGTCGTACCAAGAGACCCAGTACTTC.

The chain uses TRBV4-1 and TRBJ2-3; 11 bases fit TRBD2. CDR1 and CDR2 (germline): MGHRA, YSYEKL. The CDR3 contains 15 residues. Unmatched junction bases numbered 3, after V lost 3 bases and J lost 4 bases. This CDR3 is CASSQYSGGADTQYF. The CDR3 nucleotides read TGCGCCAGCAGCCAGTATAGCGGGGGGGCAGATACGCAGTATTTT.

This clone turned up a few times. CDR3 nucleotides: TGTGCCATCAGCCCAGGACTGAACACTGAAGCTTTCTTT. As protein: CAISPGLNTEAFF. The chain joins TRBV10-3 to TRBJ1-1; no clear D. Germline V gives CDR1 ENHRY, CDR2 SYGVKD. CDR3 size: 13 residues. Trimming left V 6 bases short and J 0 bases short, with 8 bases between.

The V and J genes are TRBV19 and TRBJ1-1; no reliable D call. The CDR3 is 11 amino acids. The V gene lost 9 bases and the J gene lost 1 base, with 6 bases spanning the gap. The V gene's germline CDR1 is LNHDA and CDR2 SQIVND (reference sequence). The chain's CDR3 is CASRENTEAFF. In DNA form, the CDR3 reads TGTGCCAGCCGCGAGAACACTGAAGCTTTCTTT.